These 4 T cell receptor beta chains share one sample of origin, sequenced in a study of CD8 T cells in ankylosing spondylitis. Study-level findings and limits: Blood from ankylosing spondylitis patients appeared to carry a characteristic roughly 8-variant TCR beta motif.

These receptors have no known antigen. TCRdb processed the 5' RACE reads anew with MiXCR; each CDR3 protein has one entry. Among over 400,000 distinct CDR3 sequences listed, about 25% were seen once. Sample: blood, either unsorted or a sorted T cell fraction (not recorded which). These receptors were taken from a male donor with ankylosing spondylitis.

The chain employs TRBV27 and TRBJ2-6; TRBD1 agrees at 7 bases. Germline V lookup: CDR1 MNHEY, CDR2 SMNVEV (reference sequence). V trimming: 2 bases; J trimming: 0 bases; junction bases outside the gene matches: 7. This CDR3 is built from 18 residues. The CDR3 region is CASSLLGQSPSGANVLTF. The CDR3 DNA reads as TGTGCCAGCAGTTTACTGGGACAGAGCCCCTCTGGGGCCAACGTCCTGACTTTC.

The gene calls are TRBV29-1 and TRBJ1-5, with D possibly TRBD1 on 5 matching bases. The CDR3 is made up of 13 amino acids. Trimming took off 1 base at V and 4 bases at J, with 8 bases between the two ends. CDR1 and CDR2 (germline): SQVTM, ANQGSEA. CDR3 protein: CSVEAGPNQPQHF. For the CDR3, the DNA is TGCAGCGTTGAAGCGGGACCGAATCAGCCCCAGCATTTT.

This clonotype has more than one count but fewer than ten. The chain recombines TRBV30 with TRBJ1-5, with TRBD1 as a possible D gene (6 bases). The V and J ends lost 5 bases and 4 bases respectively, with 12 bases between them. CDR1 GTSNPN and CDR2 SVGIG come from the germline V gene (reference sequence). This CDR3 region has 13 residues. CDR3 sequence (DNA): TGTGCCTGGCAATTTGGACAGAATCAGCCCCAGCATTTT. Translated: CAWQFGQNQPQHF.

The chain recombines TRBV5-1 with TRBJ2-7, with D perhaps TRBD2 (5 bases). CDR1 SGHRS and CDR2 YFSETQ come from the germline V gene. This CDR3 has 14 residues. V was cut by 2 bases and J by 4 bases, with 13 bases left in between. The CDR3 region is CASSFAGRGYEQYF. The CDR3 bases are TGCGCCAGCAGCTTTGCTGGGAGAGGGTACGAGCAGTACTTC.